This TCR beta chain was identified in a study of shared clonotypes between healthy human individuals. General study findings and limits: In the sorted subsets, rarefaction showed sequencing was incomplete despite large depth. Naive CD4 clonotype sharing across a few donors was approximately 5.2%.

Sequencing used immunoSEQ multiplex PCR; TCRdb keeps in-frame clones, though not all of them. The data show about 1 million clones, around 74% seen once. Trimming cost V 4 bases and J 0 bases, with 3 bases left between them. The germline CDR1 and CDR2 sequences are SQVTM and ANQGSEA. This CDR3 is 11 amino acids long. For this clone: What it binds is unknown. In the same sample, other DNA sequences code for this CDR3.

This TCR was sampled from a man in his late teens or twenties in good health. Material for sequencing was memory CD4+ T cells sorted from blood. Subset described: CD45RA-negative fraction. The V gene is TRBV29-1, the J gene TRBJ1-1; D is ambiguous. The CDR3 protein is CSVVLNTEAFF. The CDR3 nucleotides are TGCAGCGTTGTTCTGAACACTGAAGCTTTCTTT. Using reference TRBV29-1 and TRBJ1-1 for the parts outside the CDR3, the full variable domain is SAVISQKPSRDICQRGTSLTIQCQVDSQVTMMFWYRQQPGQSLTLIATANQGSEATYESGFVIDKFPISRPNLTFSTLTVSNMSPEDSSIYLCSVVLNTEAFFGQGTRLTVV.